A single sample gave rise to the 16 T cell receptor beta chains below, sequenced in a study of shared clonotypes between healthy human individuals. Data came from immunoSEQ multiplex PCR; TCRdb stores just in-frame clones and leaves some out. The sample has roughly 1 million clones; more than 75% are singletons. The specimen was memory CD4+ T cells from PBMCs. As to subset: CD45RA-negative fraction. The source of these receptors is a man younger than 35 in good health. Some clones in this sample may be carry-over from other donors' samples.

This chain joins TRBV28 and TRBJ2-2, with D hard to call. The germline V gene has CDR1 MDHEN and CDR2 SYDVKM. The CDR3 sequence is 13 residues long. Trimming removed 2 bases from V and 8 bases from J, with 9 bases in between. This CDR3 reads CASSLSERGELFF. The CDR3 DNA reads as TGTGCCAGCAGTTTAAGCGAGAGGGGGGAGCTGTTTTTT. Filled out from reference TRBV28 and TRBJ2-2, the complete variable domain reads DVKVTQSSRYLVKRTGEKVFLECVQDMDHENMFWYRQDPGLGLRLIYFSYDVKMKEKGDIPEGYSVSREKKERFSLILESASTNQTSMYLCASSLSERGELFFGEGSRLTVL.

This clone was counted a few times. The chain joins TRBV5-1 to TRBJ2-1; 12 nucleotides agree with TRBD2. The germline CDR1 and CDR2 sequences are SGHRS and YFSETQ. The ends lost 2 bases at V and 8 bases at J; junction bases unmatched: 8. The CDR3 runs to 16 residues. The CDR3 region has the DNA TGCGCCAGCAGCTTCAGGACTAGCGGGACGGGGGATGAGCAGTTCTTC. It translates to CASSFRTSGTGDEQFF.

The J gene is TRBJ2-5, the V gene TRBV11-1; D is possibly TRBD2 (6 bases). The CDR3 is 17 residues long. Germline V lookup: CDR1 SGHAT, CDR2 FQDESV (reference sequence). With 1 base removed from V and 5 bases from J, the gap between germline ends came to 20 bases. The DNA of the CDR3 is TGTGCCAGCAGCTTAGTTCCTCTAGCACTGGGGAGGGAGACCCAGTACTTC. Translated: CASSLVPLALGRETQYF.

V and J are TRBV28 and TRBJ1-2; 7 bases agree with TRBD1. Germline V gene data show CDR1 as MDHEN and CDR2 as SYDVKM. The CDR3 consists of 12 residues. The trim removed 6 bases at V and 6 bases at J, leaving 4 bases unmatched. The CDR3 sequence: CASSDRVNGYTF. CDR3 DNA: TGTGCCAGCAGCGACAGGGTGAATGGCTACACCTTC.

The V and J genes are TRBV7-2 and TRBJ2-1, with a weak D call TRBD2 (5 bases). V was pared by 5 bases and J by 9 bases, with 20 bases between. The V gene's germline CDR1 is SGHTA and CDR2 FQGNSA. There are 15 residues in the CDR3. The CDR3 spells CASSLHQKVAGEQFF. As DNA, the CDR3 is TGTGCCAGCAGCCTTCACCAGAAGGTGGCGGGTGAGCAGTTCTTC.

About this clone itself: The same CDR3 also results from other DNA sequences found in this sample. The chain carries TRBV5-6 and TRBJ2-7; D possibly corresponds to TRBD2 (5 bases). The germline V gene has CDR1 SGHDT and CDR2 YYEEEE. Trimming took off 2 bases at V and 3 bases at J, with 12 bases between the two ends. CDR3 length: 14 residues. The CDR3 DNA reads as TGTGCCAGCAGCTTAGGCCAGCGGAGCTACGAGCAGTACTTC. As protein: CASSLGQRSYEQYF.

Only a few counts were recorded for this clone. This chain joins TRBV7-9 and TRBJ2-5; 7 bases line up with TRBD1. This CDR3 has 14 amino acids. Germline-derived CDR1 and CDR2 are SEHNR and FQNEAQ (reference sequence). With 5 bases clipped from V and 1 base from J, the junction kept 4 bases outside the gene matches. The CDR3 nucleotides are TGTGCCAGCAGCACCCGGGACAGCCAAGAGACCCAGTACTTC. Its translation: CASSTRDSQETQYF.

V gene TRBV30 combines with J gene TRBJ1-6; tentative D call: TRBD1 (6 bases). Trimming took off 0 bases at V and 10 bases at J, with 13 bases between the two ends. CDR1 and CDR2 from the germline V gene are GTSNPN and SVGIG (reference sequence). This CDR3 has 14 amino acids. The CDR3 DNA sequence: TGTGCCTGGAGTGTGCAGGGGACGATGTCACCCCTCCACTTT. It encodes CAWSVQGTMSPLHF.

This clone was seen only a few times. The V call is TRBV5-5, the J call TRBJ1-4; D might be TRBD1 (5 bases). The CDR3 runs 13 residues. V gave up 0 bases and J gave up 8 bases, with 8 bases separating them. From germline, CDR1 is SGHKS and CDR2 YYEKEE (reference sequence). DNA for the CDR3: TGTGCCAGCAGCTTGGCGGCAGGGGAAAAACTGTTTTTT. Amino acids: CASSLAAGEKLFF.

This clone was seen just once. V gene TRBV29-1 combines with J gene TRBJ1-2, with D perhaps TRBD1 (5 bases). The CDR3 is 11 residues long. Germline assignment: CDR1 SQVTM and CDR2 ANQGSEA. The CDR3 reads CILQENYGYTF. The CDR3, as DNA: TGCATCCTACAGGAGAACTATGGCTACACCTTC.

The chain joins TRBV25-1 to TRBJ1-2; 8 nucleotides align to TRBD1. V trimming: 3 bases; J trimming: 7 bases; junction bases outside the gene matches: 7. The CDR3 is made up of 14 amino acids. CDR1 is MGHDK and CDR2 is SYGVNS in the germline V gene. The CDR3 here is CASSDRPDRGGYTF. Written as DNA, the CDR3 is TGTGCCAGCAGTGATCGCCCTGACAGGGGTGGCTACACCTTC.

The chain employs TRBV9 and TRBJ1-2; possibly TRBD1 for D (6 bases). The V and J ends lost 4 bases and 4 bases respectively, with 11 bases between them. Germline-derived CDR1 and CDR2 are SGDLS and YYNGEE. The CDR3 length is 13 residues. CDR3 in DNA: TGTGCCAGCAGCCCCCGGGACACCTATGGCTACACCTTC. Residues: CASSPRDTYGYTF.

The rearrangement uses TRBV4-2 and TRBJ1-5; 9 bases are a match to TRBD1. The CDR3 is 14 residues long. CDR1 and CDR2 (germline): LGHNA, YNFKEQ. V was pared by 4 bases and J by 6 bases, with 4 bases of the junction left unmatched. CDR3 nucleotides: TGTGCCAGCAGCCCGAGACAGGGGGGTCAGCCCCAGCATTTT. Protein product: CASSPRQGGQPQHF.

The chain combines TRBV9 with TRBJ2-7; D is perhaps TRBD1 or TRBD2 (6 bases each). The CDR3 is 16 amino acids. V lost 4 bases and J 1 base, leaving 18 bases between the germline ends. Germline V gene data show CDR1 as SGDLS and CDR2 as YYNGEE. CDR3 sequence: CASSPLPGAPSYEQYF. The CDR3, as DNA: TGTGCCAGCAGCCCCCTACCGGGGGCTCCATCCTACGAGCAGTACTTC.

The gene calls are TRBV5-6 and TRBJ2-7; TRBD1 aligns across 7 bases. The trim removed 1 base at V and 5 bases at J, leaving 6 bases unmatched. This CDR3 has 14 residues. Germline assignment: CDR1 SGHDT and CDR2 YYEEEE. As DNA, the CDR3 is TGTGCCAGCAGCTTGAACAGGGGCGTCAACGAGCAGTACTTC. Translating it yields CASSLNRGVNEQYF. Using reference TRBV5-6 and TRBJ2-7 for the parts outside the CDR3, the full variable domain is DAGVTQSPTHLIKTRGQQVTLRCSPKSGHDTVSWYQQALGQGPQFIFQYYEEEERQRGNFPDRFSGHQFPNYSSELNVNALLLGDSALYLCASSLNRGVNEQYFGPGTRLTVT.

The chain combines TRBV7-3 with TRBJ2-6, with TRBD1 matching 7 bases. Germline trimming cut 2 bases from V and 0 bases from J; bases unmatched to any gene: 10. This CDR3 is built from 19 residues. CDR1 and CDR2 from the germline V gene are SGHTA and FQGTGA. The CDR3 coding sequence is TGTGCCAGCAGCTTACGCGAGAGGGACAGATTCTCTGGGGCCAACGTCCTGACTTTC. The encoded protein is CASSLRERDRFSGANVLTF.